These 10 T cell receptor beta chains were all obtained from the same sample, sequenced in a study of blood T cell repertoires in COVID-19. Here immunoSEQ multiplex PCR was the method, and the copy in TCRdb shows in-frame clones only, minus some. Here the sample spans about 210,000 clones, roughly 88% being singletons. Sequencing input: PBMCs or T cells enriched from blood (not recorded which). The receptors originated from a woman in her 40s with acute COVID-19.

This clone was counted a single time. The rearrangement links TRBV7-2 to TRBJ2-2; 8 bases align to TRBD2. Germline CDR1 SGHTA, CDR2 FQGNSA. CDR3 length equals 17 residues. Unmatched junction bases numbered 10, after V lost 3 bases and J lost 4 bases. In DNA, the CDR3 is TGTGCCAGCAGCTTGAGGGGGACTAGTTTTTTCACCGGGGAGCTGTTTTTT. Translation: CASSLRGTSFFTGELFF.

J is TRBJ1-6 and V is TRBV2; TRBD1 matches 7 bases. Unmatched junction bases numbered 1, after V lost 3 bases and J lost 8 bases. The CDR3 runs to 13 residues. Germline V gene data show CDR1 as SNHLY and CDR2 as FYNNEI. DNA for the CDR3: TGTGCCAGCAGTGACAGGGGGGATTCACCCCTCCACTTT. It yields the protein CASSDRGDSPLHF.

This chain uses TRBV5-1 with TRBJ2-5, with TRBD1 matching 9 bases. The CDR3 runs to 16 residues. Germline CDR1 reads SGHRS; CDR2 reads YFSETQ. J gave up 5 bases and V 0 bases, and 8 bases lay outside the gene matches. This CDR3 is CASSLAMGQGPETQYF. CDR3 in DNA: TGCGCCAGCAGCTTGGCTATGGGACAGGGTCCGGAGACCCAGTACTTC.

The rearrangement joins TRBV7-2 to TRBJ2-7; TRBD1 aligns across 8 bases. The CDR3 spans 15 residues. Germline CDR1 reads SGHTA; CDR2 reads FQGNSA. The J segment lost 5 bases and the V segment lost 2 bases, leaving 8 bases of the junction unmatched. CDR3 residues: CASSLNQGAQNEQYF. The CDR3 coding sequence is TGTGCCAGCAGCTTAAACCAGGGGGCGCAGAACGAGCAGTACTTC. Looking up the rest from reference TRBV7-2 and TRBJ2-7 gives the full variable domain: GAGVSQSPSNKVTEKGKDVELRCDPISGHTALYWYRQSLGQGLEFLIYFQGNSAPDKSGLPSDRFSAERTGGSVSTLTIQRTQQEDSAVYLCASSLNQGAQNEQYFGPGTRLTVT.

The V and J genes are TRBV4-1 and TRBJ1-2; D is unclear. Germline CDR1 reads MGHRA; CDR2 reads YSYEKL. V was cut by 0 bases and J by 7 bases, with 6 bases left in between. The CDR3 runs to 12 residues. CDR3 coding DNA: TGCGCCAGCAGCCAAGAGGAGGGTGGCTACACCTTC. It is translated as CASSQEEGGYTF.

CDR3 nucleotide sequence: TGCGCCAGCAGCCCGGGGGTGGTGAATGAGCAGTTCTTC. Translating gives CASSPGVVNEQFF. The genes are TRBV5-1 and TRBJ2-1, with D possibly TRBD2 on 6 matching bases. V shed 4 bases and J shed 7 bases, with 12 bases lying between them. The germline V gene has CDR1 SGHRS and CDR2 YFSETQ. The CDR3 is made up of 13 amino acids.

The gene calls are TRBV2 and TRBJ1-1; a possible D gene is TRBD1 (6 bases). CDR1 is SNHLY, CDR2 FYNNEI, per germline. The CDR3 length is 12 residues. The V and J ends lost 6 bases and 10 bases respectively, with 15 bases between them. Written as DNA, the CDR3 is TGTGCCAGCAGAGAAATACAGGGAGCAGCTTTCTTT. Its protein is CASREIQGAAFF.

The gene calls are TRBV25-1 and TRBJ1-3; 7 bases are shared with TRBD1. The CDR3 runs to 14 residues. The trim removed 1 base at V and 4 bases at J, leaving 1 base unmatched. Germline loops: CDR1 MGHDK, CDR2 SYGVNS. CDR3 in DNA: TGTGCCAGCAGTGAATTGGGACAGGGAAACACCATATATTTT. This gives the protein CASSELGQGNTIYF.

The rearrangement uses TRBV4-1 and TRBJ2-7, with a possible D match to TRBD1 (6 bases). The CDR3 contains 14 residues. V lost 4 bases, J lost 2 bases, and 12 bases lay in between. Germline values: CDR1 MGHRA, CDR2 YSYEKL. The CDR3 reads CASSLTGKAYEQYF. The CDR3 coding sequence is TGCGCCAGCAGCCTTACAGGGAAAGCCTACGAGCAGTACTTC.

V usage is TRBV9 and J usage is TRBJ2-3; 9 positions match TRBD2. The germline gives CDR1 SGDLS, CDR2 YYNGEE. CDR3 length: 16 residues. Trimming removed 2 bases from V and 4 bases from J; junction bases left unmatched: 8. This chain's CDR3 is CASSVAAGGAPDTQYF. The DNA of the CDR3 is TGTGCCAGCAGCGTGGCTGCGGGGGGGGCACCAGATACGCAGTATTTT.